The 26 T cell receptor beta chains below all came from one sample that was sequenced in a study of blood T cell repertoires in COVID-19. The data were produced by immunoSEQ multiplex PCR, yet TCRdb's version contains in-frame clones alone and is incomplete. The table has about 210,000 clones, approximately 90% seen once. Sequencing was performed on peripheral blood. These receptors all stem from a man in his thirties or forties with acute or convalescent COVID-19.

The V gene is TRBV3-1 (or the pseudogene TRBV3-2), the J gene TRBJ2-6, with D maybe TRBD1 (6 bases). The CDR3 contains 17 residues. Trimming stripped 4 bases from V and 1 base from J, with 14 bases between. Germline CDR1 LGHDT, CDR2 YNNKEL (reference sequence). In nucleotides, the CDR3 is TGTGCCAGCAGCCTACAGGGTGGAGTTTCTGGGGCCAACGTCCTGACTTTC. Amino acids: CASSLQGGVSGANVLTF.

The chain carries TRBV2 and TRBJ1-2, with TRBD1 identical over 10 bases. V lost 3 bases, J lost 4 bases, and 2 bases stayed unmatched. Per germline, CDR1 SNHLY and CDR2 FYNNEI. This CDR3 is 14 amino acids long. The CDR3: CASSEDRGSYGYTF. The CDR3 DNA reads as TGTGCCAGCAGTGAGGACAGGGGGTCCTATGGCTACACCTTC.

This chain uses TRBV10-3 with TRBJ2-2, with 9 bases lining up with TRBD1. CDR3 length: 15 residues. V was clipped by 2 bases and J by 6 bases; unmatched bases: 4. Germline values: CDR1 ENHRY, CDR2 SYGVKD. CDR3 nucleotides: TGTGCCATCAGTGAGAAAGGGACAGGGTCCGGGGAGCTGTTTTTT. It encodes CAISEKGTGSGELFF.

This clone turned up a few times. The chain has TRBV2 and TRBJ2-7; 10 nucleotides agree with TRBD1. The CDR3 extends over 13 amino acids. Trimming took 4 bases from V and 5 from J; bases not matched to a gene: 2. CDR1 and CDR2 (germline): SNHLY, FYNNEI. The DNA of the CDR3 is TGTGCCAGCAGTGGGGACAGGGGTAACGAGCAGTACTTC. Its translation: CASSGDRGNEQYF.

The V and J genes are TRBV9 and TRBJ1-6, with TRBD1 matching 10 bases. From germline, CDR1 is SGDLS and CDR2 YYNGEE. With V trimmed by 4 bases and J by 10 bases, 5 bases remained unmatched. The CDR3 runs to 14 residues. The CDR3 sequence: CASSLRDRGSPLHF. DNA for the CDR3: TGTGCCAGCAGCCTCCGGGACAGGGGCTCACCCCTCCACTTT.

The rearrangement joins TRBV30 to TRBJ2-7; possibly TRBD1 for D (6 bases). This CDR3 region has 14 residues. Trimming stripped 3 bases from V and 4 bases from J, with 16 bases between. Per germline, CDR1 GTSNPN and CDR2 SVGIG (reference sequence). The chain's CDR3 is CAWSATGFGYEQYF. Here the CDR3 DNA reads TGTGCCTGGAGCGCAACAGGGTTCGGGTACGAGCAGTACTTC.

The gene calls are TRBV9 and TRBJ1-3; 7 positions agree with TRBD1. With 2 bases clipped from V and 0 bases from J, the junction kept 8 bases outside the gene matches. The CDR3 totals 17 residues. Germline loops: CDR1 SGDLS, CDR2 YYNGEE. The CDR3 protein is CASSVGGTASSGNTIYF. The CDR3 bases are TGTGCCAGCAGCGTCGGAGGGACAGCTAGCTCTGGAAACACCATATATTTT. Variable domain in full (rest from reference TRBV9 and TRBJ1-3): DSGVTQTPKHLITATGQRVTLRCSPRSGDLSVYWYQQSLDQGLQFLIQYYNGEERAKGNILERFSAQQFPDLHSELNLSSLELGDSALYFCASSVGGTASSGNTIYFGEGSWLTVV.

V and J are TRBV19 and TRBJ1-6, with 10 bases matching TRBD1. The CDR3 has 15 amino acids. V gave up 7 bases and J gave up 6 bases; unmatched junction bases: 6. Germline assignment: CDR1 LNHDA and CDR2 SQIVND (reference sequence). CDR3 coding DNA: TGTGCCAGTACCAAGGGGGACAGGGGTAATTCACCCCTCCACTTT. It translates to CASTKGDRGNSPLHF.

The chain combines TRBV19 with TRBJ2-1; 8 bases match TRBD2. This CDR3 contains 17 residues. J lost 4 bases, V lost 2 bases, and 10 bases had no gene match. The germline CDR1 and CDR2 sequences are LNHDA and SQIVND (reference sequence). CDR3 region: CASSISLAGGTYNEQFF. The CDR3 nucleotides are TGTGCCAGTAGTATAAGCCTAGCGGGTGGGACGTACAATGAGCAGTTCTTC.

The sample holds a few counts of this clone. The rearrangement links TRBV28 to TRBJ2-2; D may be TRBD2 (7 bases). Germline CDR1 is MDHEN and CDR2 is SYDVKM. This CDR3 is built from 15 residues. Trimming removed 6 bases from V and 2 bases from J, with 13 bases in between. The CDR3 DNA reads as TGTGCCAGCAGGTCGGGGGGCCTTAACACCGGGGAGCTGTTTTTT. Translating it yields CASRSGGLNTGELFF.

The chain carries TRBV6-5 and TRBJ1-2; 9 positions agree with TRBD1. The junction had 10 bases not matched to a gene; V was cut back by 4 bases and J by 7 bases. The CDR3 loop spans 15 amino acids. The germline V gene has CDR1 MNHEY and CDR2 SVGAGI. Written as DNA, the CDR3 is TGTGCCAGCAGTTTGGACAGGGGAAGTTGGGCTGGCTACACCTTC. Translation: CASSLDRGSWAGYTF.

The chain has TRBV9 and TRBJ2-2; D remains ambiguous. Germline V gene lookup returns CDR1 SGDLS and CDR2 YYNGEE. The germline V and J ends were trimmed by 3 bases and 0 bases, with 3 bases remaining between them. This CDR3 comprises 13 residues. CDR3 DNA sequence: TGTGCCAGCAGCGCCTCGAACACCGGGGAGCTGTTTTTT. Its protein is CASSASNTGELFF.

V usage is TRBV10-3 and J usage is TRBJ2-7; 11 nucleotides match TRBD2. The CDR3 has 16 amino acids. V shed 0 bases and J 6 bases; nucleotides not matched to a gene: 7. CDR1 is ENHRY, CDR2 SYGVKD, per germline. The DNA of the CDR3 is TGTGCCATCAGTGAGTCGGTAGCGGGAGGGAGGGGCGAGCAGTACTTC. As protein: CAISESVAGGRGEQYF.

The chain has TRBV19 and TRBJ1-2; TRBD1 aligns across 9 bases. The CDR3 has 16 residues. The J segment lost 5 bases and the V segment lost 5 bases, leaving 12 bases of the junction unmatched. CDR1 LNHDA and CDR2 SQIVND come from the germline V gene (reference sequence). The CDR3 coding sequence is TGTGCCAGTAGTGCCTCCTGGACAGGGGCGACTTATGGCTACACCTTC. It yields the protein CASSASWTGATYGYTF.

V gene TRBV30 combines with J gene TRBJ1-3; tentative D call: TRBD1 (5 bases). Germline CDR1 reads GTSNPN; CDR2 reads SVGIG (reference sequence). The length of the CDR3 is 12 residues. This CDR3 reads CGMTVAGNTIYF. CDR3 bases: TGTGGAATGACAGTGGCTGGAAACACCATATATTTT.

This chain joins TRBV4-1 and TRBJ2-7, with 7 bases identical to TRBD1. Trimming took 3 bases from V and 3 from J; bases not matched to a gene: 8. The V gene's germline CDR1 is MGHRA and CDR2 YSYEKL. The CDR3 spans 15 residues. The CDR3 is CASSQSGQRNYEQYF. CDR3 nucleotides: TGCGCCAGCAGCCAGTCGGGACAGCGAAACTACGAGCAGTACTTC.

This chain joins TRBV18 and TRBJ1-3, with 7 bases fitting TRBD1. The junction had 6 bases not matched to a gene; V was cut back by 4 bases and J by 0 bases. Germline values: CDR1 KGHSH, CDR2 LQKENI. This CDR3 comprises 16 residues. The CDR3 region is CASSLDRLRSGNTIYF. The CDR3 nucleotides read TGTGCCAGCTCACTGGACAGGCTTCGCTCTGGAAACACCATATATTTT. Full variable domain (rest looked up from reference TRBV18 and TRBJ1-3): NAGVMQNPRHLVRRRGQEARLRCSPMKGHSHVYWYRQLPEEGLKFMVYLQKENIIDESGMPKERFSAEFPKEGPSILRIQQVVRGDSAAYFCASSLDRLRSGNTIYFGEGSWLTVV.

V and J are TRBV7-2 and TRBJ2-4, with a tentative D call TRBD2 (6 bases). This CDR3 is 14 amino acids long. Deletions cut 6 bases from V and 7 bases from J, with 16 bases between. CDR1 is SGHTA, CDR2 FQGNSA, per germline. CDR3 coding DNA: TGTGCCAGCAGGGACGCGGGGAGGAAGAACATTCAGTACTTC. It specifies CASRDAGRKNIQYF.

The chain employs TRBV27 and TRBJ1-5, with D possibly TRBD1 on 5 matching bases. Germline CDR1 reads MNHEY; CDR2 reads SMNVEV (reference sequence). The CDR3 has 14 residues. Between the trimmed V and J ends, which lost 3 bases and 1 base, there was a span of 7 bases. The CDR3 DNA reads TGTGCCAGCAGTTTGCGACAGAGCAATCAGCCCCAGCATTTT. This codes for CASSLRQSNQPQHF.

This chain connects TRBV6-5 to TRBJ1-2; D ambiguous. The CDR3 covers 14 residues. The germline V gene has CDR1 MNHEY and CDR2 SVGAGI. The V end was cut by 6 bases, the J end by 4 bases, with 15 bases between. The CDR3 nucleotides are TGTGCCAGCAGCGCTAGCGGGTCTATCTATGGCTACACCTTC. Its translation: CASSASGSIYGYTF.

J is TRBJ1-2 and V is TRBV5-4, with 7 bases fitting TRBD1. From germline, CDR1 is SGHNT and CDR2 YYREEE (reference sequence). Trimming at V came to 3 bases and at J to 1 base, leaving 9 bases not matched to a gene. There are 16 residues in the CDR3. The CDR3 DNA reads TGTGCCAGCAGCTGGGGGGCGGGACAGAGTAACTATGGCTACACCTTC. The encoded protein is CASSWGAGQSNYGYTF. The full variable domain, in which reference TRBV5-4 and TRBJ1-2 provide the parts outside the CDR3, is ETGVTQSPTHLIKTRGQQVTLRCSSQSGHNTVSWYQQALGQGPQFIFQYYREEENGRGNFPPRFSGLQFPNYSSELNVNALELDDSALYLCASSWGAGQSNYGYTFGSGTRLTVV.

Points on this clone: The junction departs from germline at one end; a sequencing error may be responsible. This rearrangement joins TRBV7-7 to TRBJ1-2; the D is unclear. Germline V lookup: CDR1 SSHAT, CDR2 FNYEAQ (reference sequence). This CDR3 is built from 13 residues. CDR3 nucleotides: TGTGCTAGCAGCTTAGTCATCCCCTATGGCTACACCTTC. This codes for CASSLVIPYGYTF.

The chain couples TRBV24-1 to TRBJ2-1, with 10 nucleotides matching TRBD1. The ends lost 4 bases at V and 7 bases at J; junction bases unmatched: 6. The CDR3 is 15 amino acids. CDR1 KGHDR and CDR2 SFDVKD come from the germline V gene. CDR3 DNA: TGTGCCACCAGTGAGGCGGGACAGGGGAAAAATGAGCAGTTCTTC. Translated, it gives CATSEAGQGKNEQFF.

This chain joins TRBV5-1 and TRBJ2-7; TRBD2 matches 8 bases. The CDR3 extends over 14 amino acids. After removal of 2 bases from V and 4 bases from J, the junction contained 5 bases not matched to a gene. Germline values: CDR1 SGHRS, CDR2 YFSETQ. DNA for the CDR3: TGCGCCAGCAGCTTAGTAAGCGGGAGTTACGAGCAGTACTTC. Translation: CASSLVSGSYEQYF.

This clone appeared once. The gene calls are TRBV7-9 and TRBJ1-5; tentative D call: TRBD1 (6 bases). The CDR3 has 16 amino acids. Trimming shortened V by 1 base and J by 1 base, and 11 bases separated the two germline ends. Per the germline V gene, CDR1 is SEHNR and CDR2 is FQNEAQ (reference sequence). CDR3 protein: CASSLEGGISNQPQHF. CDR3 coding DNA: TGTGCCAGCAGCTTAGAGGGGGGGATAAGCAATCAGCCCCAGCATTTT. The variable domain in full, completed from reference TRBV7-9 and TRBJ1-5, reads DTGVSQNPRHKITKRGQNVTFRCDPISEHNRLYWYRQTLGQGPEFLTYFQNEAQLEKSRLLSDRFSAERPKGSFSTLEIQRTEQGDSAMYLCASSLEGGISNQPQHFGDGTRLSIL.

V gene TRBV3-1 (or the pseudogene TRBV3-2) combines with J gene TRBJ1-1, with TRBD1 identical over 9 bases. CDR1 and CDR2 from the germline V gene are LGHDT and YNNKEL (reference sequence). V gave up 0 bases and J gave up 4 bases; unmatched junction bases: 9. The CDR3 is made up of 17 amino acids. This CDR3 reads CASSQDGQGRVGTEAFF. DNA of the CDR3: TGTGCCAGCAGCCAAGATGGACAGGGGCGGGTTGGCACTGAAGCTTTCTTT.